The 19 T cell receptor beta chains below all came from one sample that was sequenced in a study of blood T cells in healthy people across ages. Alongside a J-beta primer mix, a sample-barcoded 5' primer served in a second PCR lasting about 7 to 12 cycles. One entry per CDR3 protein results from TCRdb running MiXCR on the 5' RACE reads. Of around 970,000 distinct CDR3 sequences listed, approximately 50% were seen once; the top ten hold about 21%. The sequencing input was blood. These receptors came from a woman aged 60-75 years in good health.

The chain has TRBV7-3 and TRBJ2-5; the D gene is possibly TRBD1 (6 bases). V lost 0 bases and J 11 bases, leaving 13 bases between the germline ends. The CDR3 runs to 13 residues. CDR1 is SGHTA, CDR2 FQGTGA, per germline. The CDR3 spells CASSLTGRGRQYF. In nucleotides, the CDR3 is TGTGCCAGCAGCTTAACGGGCAGGGGAAGGCAGTACTTC.

The V call is TRBV6-2 or TRBV6-3, the J call TRBJ2-7; no reliable D call. V lost 6 bases and J 3 bases, leaving 6 bases between the germline ends. The CDR3 loop spans 11 amino acids. Germline V lookup: CDR1 MNHEY, CDR2 SVGEGT. CDR3 nucleotide sequence: TGTGCCAGCAGAATCTACTACGAGCAGTACTTC. Its translation: CASRIYYEQYF.

The rearrangement links TRBV5-1 to TRBJ2-1, with TRBD2 matching over 11 bases. The CDR3 is made up of 15 amino acids. The junction had 5 bases not matched to a gene; V was cut back by 2 bases and J by 7 bases. Per germline, CDR1 SGHRS and CDR2 YFSETQ. The DNA of the CDR3 is TGCGCCAGCAGCTTCACTAGCGGGAGTGCGAATGAGCAGTTCTTC. Protein product: CASSFTSGSANEQFF.

This chain uses TRBV5-1 with TRBJ2-3; D is unresolved. The CDR3 contains 14 residues. Germline CDR1 and CDR2: SGHRS and YFSETQ. With 0 bases removed from V and 0 bases from J, the gap between germline ends came to 5 bases. DNA of the CDR3: TGCGCCAGCAGCTTGGACCCTAGCACAGATACGCAGTATTTT. It specifies CASSLDPSTDTQYF.

This clonotype has just a few counts. V usage is TRBV4-1 and J usage is TRBJ1-4; TRBD1 is a possible D gene (6 bases). With 1 base removed from V and 1 base from J, the gap between germline ends came to 16 bases. The CDR3 runs to 18 residues. The germline CDR1 and CDR2 sequences are MGHRA and YSYEKL. The CDR3 sequence: CASSQVLQGLGTNEKLFF. The CDR3 region has the DNA TGCGCCAGCAGCCAAGTACTACAGGGCCTCGGAACTAATGAAAAACTGTTTTTT.

This clonotype was counted between two and nine times. The chain joins TRBV5-1 to TRBJ2-5; 8 nucleotides agree with TRBD2. From germline, CDR1 is SGHRS and CDR2 YFSETQ. V was clipped by 3 bases and J by 3 bases; unmatched bases: 4. The CDR3 sequence is 14 residues long. The CDR3 bases are TGCGCCAGCAGCTCAGATAGCGGGAAAGAGACCCAGTACTTC. Translation: CASSSDSGKETQYF.

This clonotype was detected a few times. Here the CDR3 reads CASSRTGAWEQYF. The CDR3 bases are TGTGCCAGCAGCCGAACGGGGGCTTGGGAGCAGTACTTC. The chain combines TRBV7-2 with TRBJ2-7, with D perhaps being TRBD1 or TRBD2 (6 bases each). V gave up 5 bases and J gave up 7 bases, with 15 bases separating them. The CDR3 totals 13 residues. Per the germline V gene, CDR1 is SGHTA and CDR2 is FQGNSA.

This clonotype was found a few times. The chain employs TRBV4-3 and TRBJ2-1; a possible D gene is TRBD1 (6 bases). The CDR3 length is 17 residues. V was shortened by 1 base and J by 0 bases, with 13 bases between the two germline ends. Germline CDR1 reads LGHNA; CDR2 reads YSLEER. DNA of the CDR3: TGCGCCAGCAGCCAAGGTTATCAGGGGAGCTCCTACAATGAGCAGTTCTTC. It is translated as CASSQGYQGSSYNEQFF.

The chain joins TRBV7-9 to TRBJ2-5; D call uncertain. The CDR3 totals 13 residues. Germline V CDR1 and CDR2: SEHNR, FQNEAQ (reference sequence). V dropped 10 bases and J dropped 3 bases, with 15 bases sitting between them. CDR3 coding DNA: TGTGCCACTAAGGCGCCCCTTGAAGAGACCCAGTACTTC. This sequence encodes CATKAPLEETQYF.

The J gene is TRBJ2-3, the V gene TRBV6-2 or TRBV6-3; 8 nucleotides match TRBD2. Per the germline V gene, CDR1 is MNHEY and CDR2 is SVGEGT. With 4 bases clipped from V and 6 bases from J, the junction kept 12 bases outside the gene matches. The CDR3 has 16 amino acids. CDR3 amino acids: CASSFGGGGRQDTQYF. The DNA of the CDR3 is TGTGCCAGCAGTTTCGGGGGGGGCGGACGTCAGGATACGCAGTATTTT.

Only a few counts were recorded for this clonotype. V is TRBV29-1 and J is TRBJ2-5; no reliable D call. This CDR3 has 14 residues. The germline V and J ends were trimmed by 1 base and 2 bases, with 11 bases remaining between them. Germline V gene lookup returns CDR1 SQVTM and CDR2 ANQGSEA. In DNA form, the CDR3 reads TGCAGCGTTGAAGGTCCCGGGCAGCAAGAGACCCAGTACTTC. Translating gives CSVEGPGQQETQYF.

The chain links TRBV6-1 to TRBJ2-2; tentative D call: TRBD1 (6 bases). CDR3 length: 13 residues. Trimming removed 5 bases from V and 7 bases from J, with 11 bases in between. CDR1 and CDR2 (germline): MNHNS, SASEGT. CDR3 residues: CASSQYRDGELFF. The CDR3 bases are TGTGCCAGCAGTCAGTACAGGGACGGGGAGCTGTTTTTT.

The V gene is TRBV7-9, the J gene TRBJ2-7; D perhaps matches TRBD2 (6 bases). CDR1 and CDR2 (germline): SEHNR, FQNEAQ (reference sequence). This CDR3 is 16 amino acids long. Trimming left V 5 bases short and J 7 bases short, with 24 bases between. CDR3 bases: TGTGCCAGCAGCCCGGCGGGTAGCGGAACCTACAATGAGCAGTACTTC. Translating it yields CASSPAGSGTYNEQYF.

The V gene is TRBV6-4, the J gene TRBJ2-1; 7 bases are a match to TRBD1. The CDR3 is made up of 15 amino acids. CDR1 and CDR2 from the germline V gene are MRHNA and SNTAGT. V was pared by 2 bases and J by 8 bases, with 9 bases of the junction left unmatched. The DNA for the CDR3 is TGTGCCAGCAGTGACACGGACAGGACGATTCATGAGCAGTTCTTC. Protein product: CASSDTDRTIHEQFF.

The chain joins TRBV7-9 to TRBJ2-1; D is unresolved. CDR1 is SEHNR, CDR2 FQNEAQ, per germline (reference sequence). V lost 1 base to trimming and J lost 3 bases, with 10 bases between them. The CDR3 spans 15 residues. The CDR3 loop is CASSLGGSIYNEQFF. The DNA of the CDR3 is TGTGCCAGCAGCTTAGGAGGTTCGATCTACAATGAGCAGTTCTTC. Complete variable domain (other parts from reference TRBV7-9 and TRBJ2-1): DTGVSQNPRHKITKRGQNVTFRCDPISEHNRLYWYRQTLGQGPEFLTYFQNEAQLEKSRLLSDRFSAERPKGSFSTLEIQRTEQGDSAMYLCASSLGGSIYNEQFFGPGTRLTVL.

The chain is built from TRBV6-5 and TRBJ2-5; 8 positions agree with TRBD2. Per germline, CDR1 MNHEY and CDR2 SVGAGI. With V trimmed by 6 bases and J by 1 base, 7 bases remained unmatched. This CDR3 comprises 15 residues. The chain's CDR3 is CASRRELAAQETQYF. CDR3 coding DNA: TGTGCCAGCAGGCGAGAACTAGCGGCCCAAGAGACCCAGTACTTC.

J is TRBJ2-1 and V is TRBV3-1, with 10 bases matching TRBD2. Germline loops: CDR1 LGHDT, CDR2 YNNKEL (reference sequence). V shed 5 bases and J 4 bases; nucleotides not matched to a gene: 5. The CDR3 contains 15 residues. CDR3 sequence (DNA): TGTGCCAGCAGCTTGAGCGGGAGGGATTACAATGAGCAGTTCTTC. Protein: CASSLSGRDYNEQFF.

This clonotype was seen just once. The chain employs TRBV19 and TRBJ2-1; D perhaps matches TRBD2 (5 bases). Trimming left V 3 bases short and J 2 bases short, with 17 bases between. CDR1 and CDR2 (germline): LNHDA, SQIVND (reference sequence). The CDR3 has 17 amino acids. The CDR3 DNA follows: TGTGCCAGTAGTATTTTAAGAAGGAGCGGTACCTACAATGAGCAGTTCTTC. It translates to CASSILRRSGTYNEQFF.

This clonotype has more than one count but fewer than ten. The chain carries TRBV7-3 and TRBJ1-2; TRBD1 might be the D (6 bases). The CDR3 extends over 15 amino acids. The V end lost 1 base, the J end lost 4 bases, and 13 bases lay between the germline ends. CDR1 SGHTA and CDR2 FQGTGA come from the germline V gene. In DNA form, the CDR3 reads TGTGCCAGCAGCTTAAACGGGGGCTCCGTCTATGGCTACACCTTC. Amino acids: CASSLNGGSVYGYTF.